Presented here are 23 T cell receptor beta chains from one specimen sequenced in a study of T cell changes during pregnancy in multiple sclerosis. Clones were read by immunoSEQ multiplex PCR, and TCRdb kept only the in-frame ones, dropping some. Of about 93,000 clones in the sample, roughly 92% were seen once. Sample: peripheral blood, taken after pregnancy. These receptors came from a female donor with multiple sclerosis, enrolled in a pregnancy study.

This clone was seen just once. The chain employs TRBV5-6 and TRBJ1-1; D not resolved. The CDR3 totals 13 residues. The germline V and J ends were trimmed by 2 bases and 1 base, with 6 bases remaining between them. Germline V gives CDR1 SGHDT, CDR2 YYEEEE. CDR3 DNA: TGTGCCAGCAGCTTCGGAGAGAACACTGAAGCTTTCTTT. As protein: CASSFGENTEAFF.

This chain links TRBV27 with TRBJ1-5, with D unresolved. Trimming left V 3 bases short and J 2 bases short, with 5 bases between. Germline CDR1 reads MNHEY; CDR2 reads SMNVEV (reference sequence). This CDR3 is built from 13 residues. As DNA, the CDR3 is TGTGCCAGCAGTTTTTCTGGCAATCAGCCCCAGCATTTT. This translates into CASSFSGNQPQHF.

This rearrangement joins TRBV7-2 to TRBJ2-1; 8 bases align to TRBD1. CDR1 and CDR2 from the germline V gene are SGHTA and FQGNSA. V was pared by 5 bases and J by 2 bases, with 5 bases of the junction left unmatched. There are 15 residues in the CDR3. The CDR3 here is CASSNDRGAYNEQFF. In DNA form, the CDR3 reads TGTGCCAGCAGCAACGACAGGGGCGCCTACAATGAGCAGTTCTTC.

The chain is built from TRBV5-1 and TRBJ1-4, with D unresolved. The V end lost 4 bases, the J end lost 0 bases, and 7 bases lay between the germline ends. The CDR3 is 14 amino acids. Germline V gene sequence: CDR1 SGHRS, CDR2 YFSETQ. As DNA, the CDR3 is TGCGCCAGCAGCCGGGATGCAACTAATGAAAAACTGTTTTTT. Protein sequence: CASSRDATNEKLFF.

This chain links TRBV18 with TRBJ2-2; 13 bases agree with TRBD2. Germline V gives CDR1 KGHSH, CDR2 LQKENI. The CDR3 runs to 18 residues. The J segment lost 3 bases and the V segment lost 2 bases, leaving 6 bases of the junction unmatched. Here the CDR3 DNA reads TGTGCCAGCTCACCAAAAGGACTAGCGGGAGATCACACCGGGGAGCTGTTTTTT. This translates into CASSPKGLAGDHTGELFF.

V is TRBV5-6 and J is TRBJ1-1; 8 positions agree with TRBD1. The CDR3 has 14 amino acids. Germline trimming cut 3 bases from V and 4 bases from J; bases unmatched to any gene: 5. Germline V CDR1 and CDR2: SGHDT, YYEEEE. CDR3 in amino acids: CASSSQGGSTEAFF. The CDR3 DNA follows: TGTGCCAGCAGCTCACAGGGGGGAAGCACTGAAGCTTTCTTT.

The chain combines TRBV9 with TRBJ1-1; 9 bases agree with TRBD1. This CDR3 contains 14 residues. The germline gives CDR1 SGDLS, CDR2 YYNGEE. The V gene end was trimmed by 3 bases and the J gene end by 5 bases; junction bases not matched to a gene: 5. The CDR3 sequence: CASSGGQGTTEAFF. The CDR3 coding sequence is TGTGCCAGCAGCGGTGGACAGGGGACGACTGAAGCTTTCTTT.

This sequence joins TRBV27 and TRBJ2-2; 10 bases line up with TRBD2. Germline CDR1 and CDR2: MNHEY and SMNVEV (reference sequence). Trimming took 2 bases from V and 1 from J; bases not matched to a gene: 1. This CDR3 contains 16 residues. The DNA for the CDR3 is TGTGCCAGCAGTTTAACTAGCGGGGTGAACACCGGGGAGCTGTTTTTT. This sequence encodes CASSLTSGVNTGELFF.

The V call is TRBV6-5, the J call TRBJ1-3, with no clear D. Germline values: CDR1 MNHEY, CDR2 SVGAGI. This CDR3 contains 14 residues. Trimming shortened V by 7 bases and J by 0 bases, and 10 bases separated the two germline ends. The CDR3 sequence: CASTQDTSGNTIYF. CDR3 nucleotides: TGTGCCAGCACCCAAGACACCTCTGGAAACACCATATATTTT.

This chain uses TRBV5-1 with TRBJ2-7; TRBD1 might be the D (5 bases). The CDR3 extends over 14 amino acids. V lost 4 bases to trimming and J lost 5 bases, with 16 bases between them. Germline assignment: CDR1 SGHRS and CDR2 YFSETQ. The CDR3 DNA sequence: TGCGCCAGCAGCCCGGCTCCTCAGGGTCACGAGCAGTACTTC. Its protein is CASSPAPQGHEQYF.

The chain recombines TRBV25-1 with TRBJ2-5, with D unresolved. The CDR3 contains 13 residues. Per the germline V gene, CDR1 is MGHDK and CDR2 is SYGVNS. Trimming shortened V by 3 bases and J by 3 bases, and 8 bases separated the two germline ends. As DNA, the CDR3 is TGTGCCAGCAGTGATGGGCAGGAAGAGACCCAGTACTTC. The encoded protein is CASSDGQEETQYF.

This clone was found once. The chain joins TRBV2 to TRBJ2-2; a possible D gene is TRBD1 (6 bases). This CDR3 has 14 amino acids. V was cut by 6 bases and J by 5 bases, with 13 bases left in between. Germline V gene sequence: CDR1 SNHLY, CDR2 FYNNEI. The CDR3 protein is CASSRDTFTGELFF. The CDR3 DNA is TGTGCCAGCAGCCGGGACACCTTTACCGGGGAGCTGTTTTTT.

The rearrangement joins TRBV7-9 to TRBJ1-1, with a tentative D call TRBD1 (5 bases). Germline assignment: CDR1 SEHNR and CDR2 FQNEAQ (reference sequence). With 1 base removed from V and 6 bases from J, the gap between germline ends came to 12 bases. The CDR3 sequence is 14 residues long. The CDR3 DNA reads as TGTGCCAGCAGCTTAGTTAGGGGCGCCCCTGAAGCTTTCTTT. This encodes CASSLVRGAPEAFF.

The chain links TRBV30 to TRBJ2-1, with 12 nucleotides matching TRBD2. The CDR3 totals 17 residues. V dropped 5 bases and J dropped 5; count of bases not matched to a gene: 13. Germline V CDR1 and CDR2: GTSNPN, SVGIG (reference sequence). Here the CDR3 reads CAWDITPGLAGNNEQFF. CDR3 bases: TGTGCCTGGGACATAACCCCGGGACTAGCGGGTAACAATGAGCAGTTCTTC.

The chain combines TRBV6-6 with TRBJ1-1; 7 bases are a match to TRBD1. Per the germline V gene, CDR1 is MNHNY and CDR2 is SVGAGI (reference sequence). The CDR3 is 14 amino acids. V trimming: 5 bases; J trimming: 0 bases; junction bases outside the gene matches: 3. This chain's CDR3 is CASSTTGVNTEAFF. CDR3 in DNA: TGTGCCAGCAGTACCACAGGGGTGAACACTGAAGCTTTCTTT.

The V gene is TRBV2, the J gene TRBJ1-1; 9 bases fit TRBD1. Trimming cost V 5 bases and J 9 bases; bases outside gene matches: 10. Germline assignment: CDR1 SNHLY and CDR2 FYNNEI. This CDR3 is 14 amino acids long. CDR3 sequence reads: CASSRYRDREQAFF. The CDR3 region has the DNA TGTGCCAGCAGTAGGTACCGGGACAGGGAACAAGCTTTCTTT.

The chain is built from TRBV30 and TRBJ1-3; 9 nucleotides match TRBD1. The CDR3 length is 16 residues. V lost 3 bases, J lost 0 bases, and 6 bases stayed unmatched. CDR1 is GTSNPN, CDR2 SVGIG, per germline (reference sequence). Here the CDR3 DNA reads TGTGCCTGGAGCCGGGACAGGGCCTACTCTGGAAACACCATATATTTT. Protein: CAWSRDRAYSGNTIYF.

V usage is TRBV29-1 and J usage is TRBJ1-1, with 8 positions matching TRBD1. In germline, CDR1 is SQVTM, CDR2 ANQGSEA. The length of the CDR3 is 14 residues. Unmatched junction bases numbered 7, after V lost 3 bases and J lost 4 bases. The CDR3 bases are TGCAGCGTTGATGGGGCAGGGGGCCTCACTGAAGCTTTCTTT. Translation gives CSVDGAGGLTEAFF.

This clone was seen only once. This sequence joins TRBV5-1 and TRBJ2-7, with D possibly TRBD1 on 5 matching bases. This CDR3 has 14 residues. Trimming shortened V by 3 bases and J by 5 bases, and 15 bases separated the two germline ends. Per the germline V gene, CDR1 is SGHRS and CDR2 is YFSETQ. CDR3 sequence reads: CASSSSPQGNEQYF. CDR3 DNA sequence: TGCGCCAGCAGCTCGAGCCCTCAGGGCAACGAGCAGTACTTC.

The chain links TRBV29-1 to TRBJ2-7; 10 nucleotides align to TRBD2. Germline CDR1 reads SQVTM; CDR2 reads ANQGSEA. V shed 8 bases and J 4 bases; nucleotides not matched to a gene: 11. The CDR3 spans 14 residues. In nucleotides, the CDR3 is TGCAGCTTCCTCGGGACTAGCGTTCCTTACGAGCAGTACTTC. Translated: CSFLGTSVPYEQYF.

The chain employs TRBV19 and TRBJ2-7, with a possible D match to TRBD1 (5 bases). The V end was cut by 3 bases, the J end by 2 bases, with 17 bases between. The germline gives CDR1 LNHDA, CDR2 SQIVND (reference sequence). The CDR3 extends over 16 amino acids. The CDR3 DNA reads as TGTGCCAGTAGTATTAGTGGCCAGGGTGATACCTACGAGCAGTACTTC. Encoded protein: CASSISGQGDTYEQYF.

V gene TRBV7-6 combines with J gene TRBJ1-2; 7 bases align to TRBD1. The CDR3 contains 15 residues. J gave up 14 bases and V 1 base, and 16 bases lay outside the gene matches. Per germline, CDR1 SGHVS and CDR2 FNYEAQ. The CDR3 loop reads CASSLGSGRGLHVTF. The DNA for the CDR3 is TGTGCCAGCAGCTTAGGATCCGGGAGGGGGCTACATGTAACCTTC. The entire variable domain, with the rest obtained from reference TRBV7-6 and TRBJ1-2, is as follows: GAGVSQSPRYKVTKRGQDVALRCDPISGHVSLYWYRQALGQGPEFLTYFNYEAQQDKSGLPNDRFSAERPEGSISTLTIQRTEQRDSAMYRCASSLGSGRGLHVTFGSGTRLTVV.

This clone was seen just once. The rearrangement joins TRBV2 to TRBJ2-7; D unclear. The CDR3 extends over 11 amino acids. The V and J ends lost 8 bases and 0 bases respectively, with 5 bases between them. The germline V gene encodes CDR1 SNHLY and CDR2 FYNNEI. CDR3 nucleotide sequence: TGTGCCAGCTGTAGCTCCTACGAGCAGTACTTC. It yields the protein CASCSSYEQYF.